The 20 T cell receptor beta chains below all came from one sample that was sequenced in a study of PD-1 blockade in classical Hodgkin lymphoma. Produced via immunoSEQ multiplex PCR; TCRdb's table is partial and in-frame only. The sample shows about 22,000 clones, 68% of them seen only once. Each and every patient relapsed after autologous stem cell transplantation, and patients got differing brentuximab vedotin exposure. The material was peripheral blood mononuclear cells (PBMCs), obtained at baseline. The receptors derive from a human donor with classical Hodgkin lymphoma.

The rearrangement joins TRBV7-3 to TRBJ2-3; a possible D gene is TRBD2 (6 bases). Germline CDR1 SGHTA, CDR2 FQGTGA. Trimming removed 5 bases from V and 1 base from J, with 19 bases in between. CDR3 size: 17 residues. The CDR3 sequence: CASSPSEGSAGTDTQYF. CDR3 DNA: TGTGCCAGCAGCCCTTCGGAGGGTAGCGCTGGCACAGATACGCAGTATTTT.

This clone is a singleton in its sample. CDR3 DNA sequence: TGTGCCAGCAGCTTAGGGCTAGCGGGGGGTAACAATGAGCAGTTCTTC. It encodes CASSLGLAGGNNEQFF. V is TRBV7-2 and J is TRBJ2-1; 11 bases map to TRBD2. Germline loops: CDR1 SGHTA, CDR2 FQGNSA. Trimming cost V 1 base and J 5 bases; bases outside gene matches: 4. The CDR3 spans 16 residues. The full variable domain, in which reference TRBV7-2 and TRBJ2-1 provide the parts outside the CDR3, is GAGVSQSPSNKVTEKGKDVELRCDPISGHTALYWYRQSLGQGLEFLIYFQGNSAPDKSGLPSDRFSAERTGGSVSTLTIQRTQQEDSAVYLCASSLGLAGGNNEQFFGPGTRLTVL.

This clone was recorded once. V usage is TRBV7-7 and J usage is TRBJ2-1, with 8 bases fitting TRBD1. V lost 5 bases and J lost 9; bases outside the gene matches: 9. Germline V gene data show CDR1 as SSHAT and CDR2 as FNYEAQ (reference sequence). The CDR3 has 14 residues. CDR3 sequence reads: CASSPQSGGGEQFF. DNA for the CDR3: TGTGCCAGCAGCCCTCAATCAGGGGGCGGTGAGCAGTTCTTC.

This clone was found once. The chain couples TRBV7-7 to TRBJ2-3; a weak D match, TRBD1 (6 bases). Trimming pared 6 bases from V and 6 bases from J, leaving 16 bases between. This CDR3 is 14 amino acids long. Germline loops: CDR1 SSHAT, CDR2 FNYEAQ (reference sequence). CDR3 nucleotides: TGTGCCAGCAGTTCGGGACACCTCCCGGATACGCAGTATTTT. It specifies CASSSGHLPDTQYF.

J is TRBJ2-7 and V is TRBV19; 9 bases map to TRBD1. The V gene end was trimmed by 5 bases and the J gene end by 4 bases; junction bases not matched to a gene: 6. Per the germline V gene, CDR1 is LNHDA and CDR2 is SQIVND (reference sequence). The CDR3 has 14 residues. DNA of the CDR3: TGTGCCAGTAGTGGGACAGGGACCTTTTACGAGCAGTACTTC. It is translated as CASSGTGTFYEQYF.

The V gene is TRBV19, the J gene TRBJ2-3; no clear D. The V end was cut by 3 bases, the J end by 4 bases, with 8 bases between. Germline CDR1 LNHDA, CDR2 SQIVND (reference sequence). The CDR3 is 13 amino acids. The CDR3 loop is CASSIGLPDTQYF. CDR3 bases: TGTGCCAGTAGTATCGGGCTCCCAGATACGCAGTATTTT.

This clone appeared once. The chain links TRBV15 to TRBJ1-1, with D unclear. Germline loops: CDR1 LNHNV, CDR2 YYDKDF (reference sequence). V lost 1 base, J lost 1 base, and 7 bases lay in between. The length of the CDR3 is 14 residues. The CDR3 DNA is TGTGCCACCAGCAGAGCTTTACAGAACACTGAAGCTTTCTTT. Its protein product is CATSRALQNTEAFF.

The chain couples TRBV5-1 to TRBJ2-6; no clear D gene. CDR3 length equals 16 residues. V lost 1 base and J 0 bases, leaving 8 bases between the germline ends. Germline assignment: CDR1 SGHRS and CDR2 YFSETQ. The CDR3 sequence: CASSLIEFSGANVLTF. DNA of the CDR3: TGCGCCAGCAGCTTGATTGAGTTCTCTGGGGCCAACGTCCTGACTTTC.

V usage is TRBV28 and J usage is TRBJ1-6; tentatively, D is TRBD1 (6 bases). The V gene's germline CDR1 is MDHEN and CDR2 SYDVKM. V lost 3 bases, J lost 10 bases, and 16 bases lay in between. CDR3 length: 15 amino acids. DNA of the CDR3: TGTGCCAGCAGTTTCTTCGACAGGTCAGCCTCACCCCTCCACTTT. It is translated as CASSFFDRSASPLHF.

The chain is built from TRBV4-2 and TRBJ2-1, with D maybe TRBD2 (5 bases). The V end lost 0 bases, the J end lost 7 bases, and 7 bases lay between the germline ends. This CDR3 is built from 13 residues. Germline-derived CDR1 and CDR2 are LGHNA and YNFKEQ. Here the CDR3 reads CASSQDLANEQFF. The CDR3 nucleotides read TGTGCCAGCAGCCAAGACCTAGCTAATGAGCAGTTCTTC.

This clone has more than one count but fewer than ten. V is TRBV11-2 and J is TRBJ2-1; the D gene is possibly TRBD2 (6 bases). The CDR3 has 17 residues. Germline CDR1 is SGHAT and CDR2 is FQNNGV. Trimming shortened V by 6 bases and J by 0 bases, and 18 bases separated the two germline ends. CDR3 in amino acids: CASSSRPRGSSYNEQFF. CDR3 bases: TGTGCCAGCAGTTCCAGGCCGCGGGGCAGCTCCTACAATGAGCAGTTCTTC.

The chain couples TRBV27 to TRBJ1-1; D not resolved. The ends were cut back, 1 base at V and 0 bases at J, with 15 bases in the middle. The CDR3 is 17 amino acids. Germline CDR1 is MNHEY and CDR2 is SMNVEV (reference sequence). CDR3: CASSLLIVAGMNTEAFF. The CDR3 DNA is TGTGCCAGCAGTTTATTGATCGTGGCAGGAATGAACACTGAAGCTTTCTTT.

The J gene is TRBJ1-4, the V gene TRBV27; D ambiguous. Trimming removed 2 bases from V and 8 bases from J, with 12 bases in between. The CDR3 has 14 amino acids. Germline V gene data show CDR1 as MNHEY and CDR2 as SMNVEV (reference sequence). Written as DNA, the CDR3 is TGTGCCAGCAGTTTAGAGGGAATAGGGGAAAAACTGTTTTTT. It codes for CASSLEGIGEKLFF.

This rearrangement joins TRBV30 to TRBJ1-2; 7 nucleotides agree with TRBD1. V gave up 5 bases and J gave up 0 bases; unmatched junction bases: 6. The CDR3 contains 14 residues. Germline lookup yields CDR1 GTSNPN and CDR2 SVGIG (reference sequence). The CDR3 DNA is TGTGCCTGGGGAGGGGACAGCCCTAACTATGGCTACACCTTC. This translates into CAWGGDSPNYGYTF.

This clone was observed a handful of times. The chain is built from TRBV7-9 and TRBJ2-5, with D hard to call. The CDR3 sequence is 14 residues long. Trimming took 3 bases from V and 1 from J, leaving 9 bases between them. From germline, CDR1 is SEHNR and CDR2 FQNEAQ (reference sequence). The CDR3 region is CASSFEVLQETQYF. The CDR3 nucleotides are TGTGCCAGCAGCTTCGAGGTTCTCCAAGAGACCCAGTACTTC.

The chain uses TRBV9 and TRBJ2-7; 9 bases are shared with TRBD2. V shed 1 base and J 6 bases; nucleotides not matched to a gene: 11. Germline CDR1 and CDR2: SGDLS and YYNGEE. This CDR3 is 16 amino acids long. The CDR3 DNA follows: TGTGCCAGCAGCGTATCGGGACTAGCTGCGCACGGCGAGCAGTACTTC. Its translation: CASSVSGLAAHGEQYF. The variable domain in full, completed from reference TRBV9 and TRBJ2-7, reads DSGVTQTPKHLITATGQRVTLRCSPRSGDLSVYWYQQSLDQGLQFLIQYYNGEERAKGNILERFSAQQFPDLHSELNLSSLELGDSALYFCASSVSGLAAHGEQYFGPGTRLTVT.

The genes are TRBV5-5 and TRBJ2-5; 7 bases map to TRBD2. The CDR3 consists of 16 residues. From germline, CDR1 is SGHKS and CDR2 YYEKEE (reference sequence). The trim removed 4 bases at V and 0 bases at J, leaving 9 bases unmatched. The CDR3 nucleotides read TGTGCCAGCAGCCATAGAGGCGGGGGTTACCAAGAGACCCAGTACTTC. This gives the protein CASSHRGGGYQETQYF.

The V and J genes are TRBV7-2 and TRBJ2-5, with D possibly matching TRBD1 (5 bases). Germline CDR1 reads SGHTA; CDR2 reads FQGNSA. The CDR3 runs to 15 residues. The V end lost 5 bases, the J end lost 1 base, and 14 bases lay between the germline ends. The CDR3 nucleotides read TGTGCCAGCAGCAAAAGGGGTCAGATCCAAGAGACCCAGTACTTC. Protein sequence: CASSKRGQIQETQYF.

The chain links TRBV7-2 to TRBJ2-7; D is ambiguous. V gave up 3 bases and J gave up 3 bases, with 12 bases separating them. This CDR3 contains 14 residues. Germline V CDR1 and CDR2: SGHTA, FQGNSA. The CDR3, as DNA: TGTGCCAGCAGCTTTGGTAGAGGCCTCTACGAGCAGTACTTC. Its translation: CASSFGRGLYEQYF.

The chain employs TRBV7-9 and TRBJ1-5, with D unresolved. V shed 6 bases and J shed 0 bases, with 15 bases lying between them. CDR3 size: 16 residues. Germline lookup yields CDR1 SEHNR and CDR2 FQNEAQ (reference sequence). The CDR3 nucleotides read TGTGCCAGCAGTCGAGGCGAGACTTATAGCAATCAGCCCCAGCATTTT. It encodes CASSRGETYSNQPQHF. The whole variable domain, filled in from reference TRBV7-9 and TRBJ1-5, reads DTGVSQNPRHKITKRGQNVTFRCDPISEHNRLYWYRQTLGQGPEFLTYFQNEAQLEKSRLLSDRFSAERPKGSFSTLEIQRTEQGDSAMYLCASSRGETYSNQPQHFGDGTRLSIL.